Below are 8 T cell receptor beta chains sequenced from a single sample in a study of chemoradiotherapy in HPV16-positive cancers. The method was immunoSEQ multiplex PCR; TCRdb's version includes in-frame clones alone and lacks a portion of them. This repertoire shows 16,000 or so clones, 70% found once; its top ten account for under 8.5%. The source was tumor tissue, collected from a patient who underwent chemoradiotherapy. The receptors stem from a human donor with HPV-associated anogenital cancer.

V is TRBV7-2 and J is TRBJ2-6, with 11 nucleotides matching TRBD2. Trimming cost V 5 bases and J 0 bases; bases outside gene matches: 6. CDR3 length: 18 amino acids. Germline V gene lookup returns CDR1 SGHTA and CDR2 FQGNSA. This CDR3 is CASSQGLAAFSGANVLTF. CDR3 DNA sequence: TGTGCCAGCAGCCAGGGACTAGCGGCCTTCTCTGGGGCCAACGTCCTGACTTTC.

The chain has TRBV5-1 and TRBJ1-4; 8 bases fit TRBD1. The germline V gene has CDR1 SGHRS and CDR2 YFSETQ. V dropped 0 bases and J dropped 7; count of bases not matched to a gene: 11. The CDR3 spans 17 residues. CDR3 loop: CASSLEGRGRGFEKLFF. DNA of the CDR3: TGCGCCAGCAGCTTGGAGGGCAGGGGGCGAGGTTTTGAAAAACTGTTTTTT.

This clone was observed a handful of times. The chain employs TRBV6-1 and TRBJ1-4; maybe TRBD1 (5 bases). Trimming stripped 4 bases from V and 1 base from J, with 19 bases between. This CDR3 spans 18 amino acids. The V gene's germline CDR1 is MNHNS and CDR2 SASEGT. The CDR3 DNA sequence: TGTGCCAGCAGTGGCATCCCAGCAGGGATTAGAACTAATGAAAAACTGTTTTTT. Its translation is CASSGIPAGIRTNEKLFF.

The rearrangement links TRBV11-3 to TRBJ2-7; 7 bases are a match to TRBD2. This CDR3 has 13 residues. From germline, CDR1 is SGHNT and CDR2 YENEEA. The J segment lost 7 bases and the V segment lost 1 base, leaving 4 bases of the junction unmatched. The CDR3 loop reads CASSLGGAGEQYF. DNA for the CDR3: TGTGCCAGCAGCTTAGGGGGAGCGGGGGAGCAGTACTTC.

The chain links TRBV6-1 to TRBJ1-1, with D hard to call. V lost 7 bases and J lost 6, with 15 bases in between. CDR3 length: 13 residues. Germline values: CDR1 MNHNS, CDR2 SASEGT. For the CDR3, the DNA is TGTGCCAGCAAGGCAGCGGAGTGGGCTGAAGCTTTCTTT. Translating it yields CASKAAEWAEAFF.

A single count supports this clone. The V call is TRBV30, the J call TRBJ1-2, with TRBD1 matching 9 bases. Germline CDR1 reads GTSNPN; CDR2 reads SVGIG (reference sequence). The J segment lost 3 bases and the V segment lost 3 bases, leaving 5 bases of the junction unmatched. This CDR3 has 14 amino acids. The CDR3 protein is CAWSGDRGDYGYTF. Here the CDR3 DNA reads TGTGCCTGGAGCGGAGACAGGGGGGACTATGGCTACACCTTC.

This clone was detected only once. The chain recombines TRBV7-9 with TRBJ1-2, with 7 bases that match TRBD1. After removal of 5 bases from V and 3 bases from J, the junction contained 6 bases not matched to a gene. CDR1 and CDR2 (germline): SEHNR, FQNEAQ (reference sequence). The CDR3 runs to 14 residues. The CDR3 region is CASSTRTGDYGYTF. CDR3 nucleotide sequence: TGTGCCAGCAGCACACGGACAGGTGACTATGGCTACACCTTC.

J is TRBJ2-1 and V is TRBV5-4; a weak D match, TRBD2 (6 bases). In germline, CDR1 is SGHNT, CDR2 YYREEE (reference sequence). V gave up 2 bases and J gave up 13 bases, with 13 bases separating them. CDR3 length equals 12 residues. The chain's CDR3 is CASSFGPSAQFF. CDR3 DNA: TGTGCCAGCAGCTTCGGGCCTAGCGCTCAGTTCTTC.